The rows below give T cell receptor beta chains drawn from one sample of a study of T cells after yellow fever vaccination. Using its own MiXCR run on the 5' RACE reads, TCRdb lists one record per CDR3 protein. The table includes hundreds of thousands of distinct CDR3 sequences, about 12% detected once. The material sequenced was PBMCs, taken on the day of the yellow fever booster vaccination. The receptors were gathered from a man under 40 who received the YFV17D yellow fever vaccine. The CDR3 runs from the conserved cysteine through the conserved F or W. The D gene is left open where the match is weak. Expanded clones are given a class, and other clones once, few, many or no size at all.

d_gene: TRBD2; v_gene: TRBV7-2; abundance: NA; j_gene: TRBJ2-3; CDR3nt: TGTGCCAGCAGCCTTCGGGCTAGCGGGACGGCAGATACGCAGTATTTT; CDR3aa: CASSLRASGTADTQYF
d_gene: NA; v_gene: TRBV28; abundance: NA; j_gene: TRBJ2-7; CDR3nt: TGTGCCAGCAGTGCCCTCCACCTAGCCTACGAGCAGTACTTC; CDR3aa: CASSALHLAYEQYF
d_gene: NA; v_gene: TRBV5-6; abundance: NA; j_gene: TRBJ2-3; CDR3nt: TGTGCCAGCAGCTTGGAGTGGGGTTCCGTAGATACGCAGTATTTT; CDR3aa: CASSLEWGSVDTQYF
d_gene: NA; v_gene: TRBV7-2; abundance: few; j_gene: TRBJ2-3; CDR3nt: TGTGCCAGCAGCTTACAATCCCCAGATACGCAGTATTTT; CDR3aa: CASSLQSPDTQYF
d_gene: TRBD2; v_gene: TRBV7-3; abundance: few; j_gene: TRBJ2-1; CDR3nt: TGTGCCAGCAGCTTAACGGGACTAGATGGCAATGAGCAGTTCTTC; CDR3aa: CASSLTGLDGNEQFF
d_gene: TRBD2; v_gene: TRBV5-6; abundance: NA; j_gene: TRBJ2-7; CDR3nt: TGTGCCAGCAGCCCGGGACTAGCGGCAACGGGGCAGTACTTC; CDR3aa: CASSPGLAATGQYF
d_gene: NA; v_gene: TRBV12-3/TRBV12-4; abundance: NA; j_gene: TRBJ2-1; CDR3nt: TGTGCCAGCCGTTGGGAAGGTGAGCAGTTCTTC; CDR3aa: CASRWEGEQFF
d_gene: TRBD1; v_gene: TRBV10-1; abundance: NA; j_gene: TRBJ2-1; CDR3nt: TGCGCCAGCAGTGAGTTGGACAGGGACAATGAGCAGTTCTTC; CDR3aa: CASSELDRDNEQFF
d_gene: TRBD1; v_gene: TRBV5-1; abundance: NA; j_gene: TRBJ2-3; CDR3nt: TGCGCCAGCAGCACGGGACAGGGGTTCACAGATACGCAGTATTTT; CDR3aa: CASSTGQGFTDTQYF
d_gene: NA; v_gene: TRBV20-1; abundance: few; j_gene: TRBJ2-7; CDR3nt: TGCAGTGCCAGGGTTCGGGGGTCCCACGAGCAGTACTTC; CDR3aa: CSARVRGSHEQYF
d_gene: NA; v_gene: TRBV14; abundance: few; j_gene: TRBJ1-6; CDR3nt: TGTGCCAGCAGCCAGGGCTCCTATAATTCACCCCTCCACTTT; CDR3aa: CASSQGSYNSPLHF
d_gene: NA; v_gene: TRBV5-1; abundance: NA; j_gene: TRBJ1-6; CDR3nt: TGCGCCAGCAGCTTGGATAACCCAGGGACACCCCTCCACTTT; CDR3aa: CASSLDNPGTPLHF
d_gene: TRBD2; v_gene: TRBV7-8; abundance: few; j_gene: TRBJ2-7; CDR3nt: TGTGCCAGCTTGGGGGGGAAGGGAGAGCAGTACTTC; CDR3aa: CASLGGKGEQYF
d_gene: NA; v_gene: TRBV12-3/TRBV12-4; abundance: few; j_gene: TRBJ2-7; CDR3nt: TGTGCCAGCAGCCGTGTTGGTTTGGGGTCCTACGAGCAGTACTTC; CDR3aa: CASSRVGLGSYEQYF
d_gene: NA; v_gene: TRBV15; abundance: few; j_gene: TRBJ2-7; CDR3nt: TGTGCCACCAGCAGGGGCTACGATTACGAGCAGTACTTC; CDR3aa: CATSRGYDYEQYF
d_gene: NA; v_gene: TRBV28; abundance: NA; j_gene: TRBJ2-2; CDR3nt: TGTGCCAGCCGCGGGCGGGACCAAAACACCGGGGAGCGGTTTTTT; CDR3aa: CASRGRDQNTGERFF
d_gene: TRBD1; v_gene: TRBV6-5; abundance: few; j_gene: TRBJ2-1; CDR3nt: TGTGCCAGCAGTTACTCGGTACAGGGGACCTACAATGAGCAGTTCTTC; CDR3aa: CASSYSVQGTYNEQFF
d_gene: NA; v_gene: TRBV5-1; abundance: NA; j_gene: TRBJ2-3; CDR3nt: TGCGCCTCCTCCAGGACGGGACCTCTCGATACGCAGTATTTT; CDR3aa: CASSRTGPLDTQYF
d_gene: NA; v_gene: TRBV12-3/TRBV12-4; abundance: few; j_gene: TRBJ2-5; CDR3nt: TGTGCCAGCAGTTTATATATGGGAGAGACCCAGTACTTC; CDR3aa: CASSLYMGETQYF
d_gene: TRBD1; v_gene: TRBV7-2; abundance: few; j_gene: TRBJ2-1; CDR3nt: TGTGCCAGCAGCCGTACAGGGGCCGGTGAGCAGTTCTTC; CDR3aa: CASSRTGAGEQFF
d_gene: NA; v_gene: TRBV19; abundance: NA; j_gene: TRBJ2-1; CDR3nt: TGTGCCAGTAGTGTGGGGACGGCGGGGCTATACAATGAGCAGTTCTTC; CDR3aa: CASSVGTAGLYNEQFF
d_gene: NA; v_gene: TRBV20-1; abundance: few; j_gene: TRBJ2-5; CDR3nt: TGCAGTGCTAGAGAACAGGAAAGAGGGACCCAGTACTTC; CDR3aa: CSAREQERGTQYF
d_gene: TRBD2; v_gene: TRBV6-1; abundance: NA; j_gene: TRBJ2-5; CDR3nt: TGTGCCAGCAGCTCGGGGGGGGGGTCCAAAGAGACCCAGTACTTC; CDR3aa: CASSSGGGSKETQYF
d_gene: TRBD1; v_gene: TRBV30; abundance: few; j_gene: TRBJ2-7; CDR3nt: TGTGCCTGGAGTTACCGGGACAGGGATAACGAGCAGTACTTC; CDR3aa: CAWSYRDRDNEQYF
d_gene: NA; v_gene: TRBV11-2; abundance: few; j_gene: TRBJ1-1; CDR3nt: TGTGCCAGCAGCTCGTACAGCGGACGGAACACTGAAGCTTTCTTT; CDR3aa: CASSSYSGRNTEAFF
d_gene: TRBD2; v_gene: TRBV20-1; abundance: few; j_gene: TRBJ2-7; CDR3nt: TGCAGTGCTAGTAAGCTAGCGGGATTCTCCTACGAGCAGTACTTC; CDR3aa: CSASKLAGFSYEQYF
d_gene: TRBD2; v_gene: TRBV12-3/TRBV12-4; abundance: NA; j_gene: TRBJ2-3; CDR3nt: TGTGCCAGCACCGGGGAGTCGGGACTACAAGTAGATACGCAGTATTTT; CDR3aa: CASTGESGLQVDTQYF
d_gene: NA; v_gene: TRBV20-1; abundance: few; j_gene: TRBJ1-2; CDR3nt: TGCAGTGCTAGAGAGGGGGACGGCTGGTATCATGGCTACACCTTC; CDR3aa: CSAREGDGWYHGYTF
d_gene: NA; v_gene: TRBV6-2/TRBV6-3; abundance: NA; j_gene: TRBJ1-6; CDR3nt: TGTGCCAGCAGTTCTTGGGATTCACCCCTCCACTTT; CDR3aa: CASSSWDSPLHF
d_gene: NA; v_gene: TRBV5-1; abundance: few; j_gene: TRBJ2-7; CDR3nt: TGCGCCAGCAGCCTCCAGGAGTTCTACGAGCAGTACTTC; CDR3aa: CASSLQEFYEQYF
d_gene: NA; v_gene: TRBV4-3; abundance: few; j_gene: TRBJ2-7; CDR3nt: TGCGCCAGCAGCCAAGAGAGGTCCGCTTTCTACGAGCAGTACTTC; CDR3aa: CASSQERSAFYEQYF
d_gene: NA; v_gene: TRBV12-3/TRBV12-4; abundance: few; j_gene: TRBJ2-1; CDR3nt: TGTGCCTGCTGTCCTCCTCAGGCTAGTTCGCACCCGGACTATGAGCAGTTCTTC; CDR3aa: CACCPPQASSHPDYEQFF
d_gene: NA; v_gene: TRBV29-1; abundance: few; j_gene: TRBJ1-4; CDR3nt: TGCAGCGTTACCGACAATCAAGGGTATAATGAAAAACTGTTTTTT; CDR3aa: CSVTDNQGYNEKLFF
d_gene: NA; v_gene: TRBV5-4; abundance: NA; j_gene: TRBJ1-1; CDR3nt: TGTGCCAGCAGCTTTTTTACGGGGTTGCCTTTCTTT; CDR3aa: CASSFFTGLPFF
d_gene: NA; v_gene: TRBV5-1; abundance: NA; j_gene: TRBJ1-1; CDR3nt: TGCGCCAGCAAGGCCGATACTGAAGCTTTCTTT; CDR3aa: CASKADTEAFF
d_gene: TRBD2; v_gene: TRBV18; abundance: NA; j_gene: TRBJ2-7; CDR3nt: TGTGCCAGCTCTCACGGGACTAGCGGGAGGGGAAAGCAGTACTTC; CDR3aa: CASSHGTSGRGKQYF
d_gene: TRBD2; v_gene: TRBV5-1; abundance: few; j_gene: TRBJ2-3; CDR3nt: TGCGCCAGCAGCTTGCTCTCCGGGAGGACGTTGGGAGATACGCAGTATTTT; CDR3aa: CASSLLSGRTLGDTQYF
d_gene: NA; v_gene: TRBV7-9; abundance: NA; j_gene: TRBJ2-3; CDR3nt: TGTGCCAGCGCCTGGGGGCAGGGAGATACGCAGTATTTT; CDR3aa: CASAWGQGDTQYF